This T cell receptor (beta chain) was sequenced in a study of lung T cells in sarcoidosis with Löfgren's syndrome. TCRdb reanalysed the reads using MiXCR and keeps one entry per CDR3 protein. Of around 60,000 distinct CDR3 sequences listed, less than 25% were seen once; the top ten hold about 2%. Of note for this clonotype: Its specificity is not known. With a much larger clone just one base away, this may be a read error.

General study results and limits: These T cells were suggested, not shown, to recognize a putative antigen. Shared TRAV12-1 and TRBV2 CDR3 motifs across Löfgren's syndrome patients reportedly suggested public CD4+ TCRs. TRBV2 was the preferred pairing partner of TRAV12-1, with similar CDR3s. TRAV12-1 and TRBV2 were reportedly most expanded in Löfgren's patients.

Trimming cost V 4 bases and J 2 bases, with 12 bases left between them. The germline gives CDR1 MNHNY, CDR2 SVGAGI (reference sequence). The CDR3 sequence is 15 residues long. The sequenced sample was CD4+ T cells from PBMCs. The chain joins TRBV6-6 to TRBJ1-3, with a tentative D call TRBD1 (6 bases). The source of this sequence is a human donor with sarcoidosis (Löfgren's syndrome or another form), or a control subject (not recorded which). The CDR3 here is CASSSLNRAGNTIYF. The CDR3 bases are TGTGCCAGCAGTTCTCTGAACAGGGCTGGAAACACCATATATTTT.